This TCR beta chain was recorded in a study of blood T cell repertoires in COVID-19. Study-wide background: The origin of the acute and convalescent COVID-19 samples was the United States, Italy and Spain.

The CDR3 is 13 amino acids. Deletions cut 4 bases from V and 4 bases from J, with 11 bases between. Germline loops: CDR1 MNHEY, CDR2 SMNVEV (reference sequence). This clone has only a few counts. Per the authors' pipeline: Reference gene primer amplification in the assay estimated nucleated cell counts. Some clones are missing from TCRdb's copy, which holds only in-frame ones; the method was immunoSEQ multiplex PCR. V, J and clone size were drawn from that table, and D and trimming were deduced from the DNA. The data hold roughly 220,000 clones, with roughly 84% observed a single time. The clonotype comes from a woman aged 25 to 39 who had recovered from COVID-19. The chain links TRBV27 to TRBJ2-7, with D possibly matching TRBD1 (5 bases). The sample taken for sequencing was peripheral blood. The CDR3 loop is CASSSDSRYEQYF. The CDR3 bases are TGTGCCAGCAGTTCTGACAGCCGGTACGAGCAGTACTTC.